These 27 T cell receptor beta chains were sequenced from one sample in a study of blood T cell repertoires in COVID-19. Profiled with immunoSEQ multiplex PCR; TCRdb holds only in-frame clones, not every one. Among roughly 75,000 clones listed, 75% to 90% were seen once. The sequencing input was peripheral blood. The receptor source for this set is a man aged 55 to 70 with acute or convalescent COVID-19.

The CDR3 bases are TGTGCCAGCAGTCCACAGGGATCCCATTCACCCCTCCACTTT. This gives the protein CASSPQGSHSPLHF. The chain has TRBV25-1 and TRBJ1-6, with a weak D call TRBD1 (6 bases). CDR3 length: 14 amino acids. Germline V gene lookup returns CDR1 MGHDK and CDR2 SYGVNS. V was shortened by 5 bases and J by 8 bases, with 13 bases between the two germline ends.

This clone was observed a single time. The J gene is TRBJ1-5, the V gene TRBV5-1; D call uncertain. Germline V lookup: CDR1 SGHRS, CDR2 YFSETQ. There are 15 residues in the CDR3. V was shortened by 1 base and J by 0 bases, with 8 bases between the two germline ends. CDR3 in amino acids: CASSLQANSNQPQHF. The CDR3 DNA reads as TGCGCCAGCAGCTTGCAAGCGAATAGCAATCAGCCCCAGCATTTT.

This chain uses TRBV6-5 with TRBJ1-1, with 9 positions matching TRBD1. The CDR3 totals 16 residues. Germline V gives CDR1 MNHEY, CDR2 SVGAGI. J was trimmed by 10 bases and V by 3 bases; bases with no gene match: 15. The CDR3 DNA follows: TGTGCCAGCAGTTATGTCCGACAGGGGGTCGTTTCGAGAGCTTTCTTT. Translation: CASSYVRQGVVSRAFF.

The gene calls are TRBV18 and TRBJ1-5; D is unclear. Per the germline V gene, CDR1 is KGHSH and CDR2 is LQKENI. The CDR3 sequence is 16 residues long. V was trimmed by 3 bases and J by 2 bases, leaving 14 bases between them. CDR3 in DNA: TGTGCCAGCTCACCTTCCGGGAGGGTAGGCAATCAGCCCCAGCATTTT. Encoded protein: CASSPSGRVGNQPQHF.

There are a few counts of this clone. V usage is TRBV30 and J usage is TRBJ1-3; D is ambiguous. The CDR3 sequence is 12 residues long. Per germline, CDR1 GTSNPN and CDR2 SVGIG (reference sequence). The V gene lost 4 bases and the J gene lost 3 bases, with 7 bases spanning the gap. CDR3 residues: CAWKSVGNTIYF. In nucleotides, the CDR3 is TGTGCCTGGAAATCAGTTGGAAACACCATATATTTT.

The V gene is TRBV5-1, the J gene TRBJ2-1; TRBD2 matches 12 bases. In germline, CDR1 is SGHRS, CDR2 YFSETQ. The CDR3 loop spans 15 amino acids. Germline trimming cut 7 bases from V and 4 bases from J; bases unmatched to any gene: 6. The CDR3 protein is CASGPGLAGYNEQFF. The CDR3, as DNA: TGCGCCAGCGGACCCGGACTAGCGGGATACAATGAGCAGTTCTTC.

The CDR3 DNA follows: TGTGCCAGCAGCTTGGCAGGCGGGGGCGGCACAGATACGCAGTATTTT. It encodes CASSLAGGGGTDTQYF. The chain carries TRBV5-6 and TRBJ2-3, with D perhaps matching TRBD2 (7 bases). Germline-derived CDR1 and CDR2 are SGHDT and YYEEEE. The CDR3 runs to 16 residues. The V end was cut by 0 bases, the J end by 1 base, with 12 bases between.

This clone was counted between two and nine times. The chain couples TRBV6-5 to TRBJ1-1, with 7 bases lining up with TRBD1. The CDR3 consists of 14 residues. Germline CDR1 MNHEY, CDR2 SVGAGI. V lost 3 bases, J lost 4 bases, and 5 bases stayed unmatched. CDR3 sequence (DNA): TGTGCCAGCAGTTATAGGGGGCGGGTCACTGAAGCTTTCTTT. The encoded protein is CASSYRGRVTEAFF.

The genes are TRBV25-1 and TRBJ2-7, with D perhaps matching TRBD2 (6 bases). Germline V lookup: CDR1 MGHDK, CDR2 SYGVNS. This CDR3 comprises 15 residues. V was clipped by 6 bases and J by 2 bases, with 17 bases between them. The CDR3 sequence is CASSEGTGVAYEQYF. The CDR3 coding sequence is TGTGCCAGCAGCGAGGGGACGGGGGTCGCCTACGAGCAGTACTTC.

The rearrangement uses TRBV5-6 and TRBJ1-3; 7 bases map to TRBD1. Germline V CDR1 and CDR2: SGHDT, YYEEEE. With V trimmed by 2 bases and J by 3 bases, 11 bases remained unmatched. The CDR3 extends over 17 amino acids. CDR3 amino acids: CASSLLQGRLFGNTIYF. The CDR3 DNA is TGTGCCAGCAGCTTACTACAGGGGAGGCTTTTTGGAAACACCATATATTTT.

This sequence joins TRBV3-1 (or the pseudogene TRBV3-2) and TRBJ2-5, with D perhaps matching TRBD2 (5 bases). The CDR3 spans 15 residues. Trimming shortened V by 4 bases and J by 9 bases, and 21 bases separated the two germline ends. The germline gives CDR1 LGHDT, CDR2 YNNKEL (reference sequence). The CDR3 DNA follows: TGTGCCAGCAGCCCACTGGTACTAGACCCCATCTCCCAGTACTTC. Translation: CASSPLVLDPISQYF.

The J gene is TRBJ2-5, the V gene TRBV6-5; the D is unclear. This CDR3 contains 11 residues. Germline CDR1 reads MNHEY; CDR2 reads SVGAGI. The ends were cut back, 6 bases at V and 13 bases at J, with 15 bases in the middle. The CDR3 DNA sequence: TGTGCCAGCAGCGAGACTTTTACCGGGTACTTC. Translation gives CASSETFTGYF.

This clone was seen more than once but under ten times. The chain has TRBV5-1 and TRBJ1-1; D unresolved. Germline V gene sequence: CDR1 SGHRS, CDR2 YFSETQ. V dropped 1 base and J dropped 7 bases, with 8 bases sitting between them. The CDR3 has 12 amino acids. The chain's CDR3 is CASSLSHIEAFF. CDR3 nucleotide sequence: TGCGCCAGCAGCTTGTCACACATTGAAGCTTTCTTT. Variable domain in full (rest from reference TRBV5-1 and TRBJ1-1): KAGVTQTPRYLIKTRGQQVTLSCSPISGHRSVSWYQQTPGQGLQFLFEYFSETQRNKGNFPGRFSGRQFSNSRSEMNVSTLELGDSALYLCASSLSHIEAFFGQGTRLTVV.

This clone appeared a few times. This chain joins TRBV27 and TRBJ2-6; tentatively, D is TRBD1 (6 bases). The CDR3 totals 14 residues. The V end lost 6 bases, the J end lost 1 base, and 7 bases lay between the germline ends. The germline V gene encodes CDR1 MNHEY and CDR2 SMNVEV (reference sequence). Here the CDR3 DNA reads TGTGCCAGCAGAACAGGGTCTGGGGCCAACGTCCTGACTTTC. Translated, it gives CASRTGSGANVLTF.

The CDR3 nucleotides read TGTGCCAGCACTGGGCAGGGCGCTTTGAGCTCCTATAATTCACCCCTCCACTTT. Amino acids: CASTGQGALSSYNSPLHF. J is TRBJ1-6 and V is TRBV2; a weak D match, TRBD1 (5 bases). CDR3 size: 18 residues. V dropped 7 bases and J dropped 0 bases, with 19 bases sitting between them. Per the germline V gene, CDR1 is SNHLY and CDR2 is FYNNEI.

V gene TRBV6-1 combines with J gene TRBJ1-4; 8 nucleotides align to TRBD1. Germline trimming cut 1 base from V and 10 bases from J; bases unmatched to any gene: 8. The germline V gene encodes CDR1 MNHNS and CDR2 SASEGT. The CDR3 runs to 15 residues. Here the CDR3 DNA reads TGTGCCAGCAGTGAAGTAATACAGGGGGGAGGAAAACTGTTTTTT. This translates into CASSEVIQGGGKLFF.

The chain has TRBV19 and TRBJ2-2, with 11 nucleotides matching TRBD1. This CDR3 has 16 residues. The germline gives CDR1 LNHDA, CDR2 SQIVND (reference sequence). Trimming cost V 2 bases and J 6 bases; bases outside gene matches: 5. The CDR3 DNA is TGTGCCAGTAGTATATCCGGGACAGGGGGGCCCGGGGAGCTGTTTTTT. Its translation is CASSISGTGGPGELFF.

This clone was seen just once. The V call is TRBV5-1, the J call TRBJ2-5; TRBD1 is a possible D gene (5 bases). Trimming removed 2 bases from V and 4 bases from J, with 12 bases in between. Germline V gives CDR1 SGHRS, CDR2 YFSETQ. The CDR3 length is 14 residues. For the CDR3, the DNA is TGCGCCAGCAGCTTCCTACAGGTTCGAGAGACCCAGTACTTC. Its protein is CASSFLQVRETQYF. The variable domain in full, with the rest retrieved from reference TRBV5-1 and TRBJ2-5, is KAGVTQTPRYLIKTRGQQVTLSCSPISGHRSVSWYQQTPGQGLQFLFEYFSETQRNKGNFPGRFSGRQFSNSRSEMNVSTLELGDSALYLCASSFLQVRETQYFGPGTRLLVL.

This chain links TRBV7-3 with TRBJ1-1; 7 nucleotides align to TRBD1. With V trimmed by 5 bases and J by 3 bases, 3 bases remained unmatched. CDR1 and CDR2 (germline): SGHTA, FQGTGA. The CDR3 extends over 13 amino acids. The CDR3 nucleotides read TGTGCCAGCAGCGACACAGGGGACACTGAAGCTTTCTTT. Residues: CASSDTGDTEAFF.

The chain is built from TRBV5-1 and TRBJ2-3; 13 bases map to TRBD2. This CDR3 contains 17 residues. J lost 5 bases, V lost 4 bases, and 10 bases had no gene match. CDR1 is SGHRS, CDR2 YFSETQ, per germline. CDR3 sequence: CASSLRTSGGSGDTQYF. CDR3 sequence (DNA): TGCGCCAGCAGCCTCAGGACTAGCGGGGGTTCTGGAGATACGCAGTATTTT.

V and J are TRBV3-1 (or the pseudogene TRBV3-2) and TRBJ2-7; TRBD2 agrees at 9 bases. This CDR3 contains 18 residues. Germline lookup yields CDR1 LGHDT and CDR2 YNNKEL (reference sequence). The J segment lost 5 bases and the V segment lost 1 base, leaving 15 bases of the junction unmatched. Here the CDR3 reads CASSQGEVRLAGEHEQYF. The CDR3 DNA is TGTGCCAGCAGCCAAGGGGAGGTCAGGTTAGCGGGAGAACACGAGCAGTACTTC.

The J gene is TRBJ1-2, the V gene TRBV29-1, with D unresolved. The CDR3 runs 12 residues. Trimming shortened V by 5 bases and J by 7 bases, and 14 bases separated the two germline ends. Germline CDR1 and CDR2: SQVTM and ANQGSEA. The CDR3 DNA is TGCAGCGTTTCGGACTTATTCCGTGGCTACACCTTC. This encodes CSVSDLFRGYTF.

The chain is built from TRBV30 and TRBJ1-1; no clear D. CDR1 is GTSNPN and CDR2 is SVGIG in the germline V gene (reference sequence). V shed 0 bases and J shed 4 bases, with 12 bases lying between them. The CDR3 extends over 14 amino acids. CDR3: CAWSVGLRGTEAFF. CDR3 in DNA: TGTGCCTGGAGTGTAGGGTTACGGGGCACTGAAGCTTTCTTT.

The chain combines TRBV9 with TRBJ2-3; D remains unclear. Trimming took off 3 bases at V and 0 bases at J, with 14 bases between the two ends. This CDR3 comprises 16 residues. CDR1 is SGDLS, CDR2 YYNGEE, per germline. The CDR3: CASSEGLQASTDTQYF. The CDR3 DNA reads as TGTGCCAGCAGCGAAGGTTTGCAGGCAAGCACAGATACGCAGTATTTT.

In this sample, this clone turned up a few times. This rearrangement joins TRBV12-3 or TRBV12-4 to TRBJ1-3; TRBD1 might be the D (5 bases). The V end lost 3 bases, the J end lost 8 bases, and 11 bases lay between the germline ends. The CDR3 consists of 13 residues. The CDR3 region is CASSFGGAYTIYF. The CDR3 DNA is TGTGCCAGCAGTTTTGGAGGGGCATACACCATATATTTT.

The CDR3 nucleotides read TGCGCCAGCAGCTGGGGACTAGCGGGAGCCACAGATACGCAGTATTTT. The encoded protein is CASSWGLAGATDTQYF. V is TRBV5-1 and J is TRBJ2-3; 14 positions match TRBD2. The CDR3 spans 16 residues. The V gene end was trimmed by 3 bases and the J gene end by 2 bases; junction bases not matched to a gene: 2. Germline CDR1 reads SGHRS; CDR2 reads YFSETQ.

The V gene is TRBV5-5, the J gene TRBJ1-2, with no clear D. Germline CDR1 is SGHKS and CDR2 is YYEKEE (reference sequence). Trimming left V 4 bases short and J 2 bases short, with 12 bases between. This CDR3 spans 14 amino acids. The CDR3 loop is CASSVDWFNYGYTF. The CDR3 nucleotides read TGTGCCAGCAGCGTGGACTGGTTCAACTATGGCTACACCTTC.